The T cell receptor (beta chain) under discussion was sequenced for a study of metastatic and nonmetastatic thyroid tumors. Across the study: Comparison of repertoires was carried out across blood and tumor or nodule tissue from malignant and benign thyroid patients.

Authors' methods: A papillary thyroid cancer distant-metastasis classifier was built from CDR3 differences across clinicopathological groups. TCRdb reprocessed the PCR reads using MiXCR. TCRdb, not the authors, supplied the V and J calls. The data show about 15,000 clones, with about 3.7% seen just once and around 22% held by the top ten. Findings of the study overall: In blood and tumor, TCR beta diversity was reportedly significantly higher in malignant thyroid tumors than in benign nodules.

As regards this clone: Its antigen is currently unknown.

Trimming removed 8 bases from V and 2 bases from J, with 16 bases in between. This CDR3 region has 16 residues. Ahead of thyroid surgery, no patient had received treatment of any kind. V usage is TRBV12-3 or TRBV12-4 and J usage is TRBJ2-6, with D possibly called TRBD1 or TRBD2 (5 bases each). Material for sequencing was tumor tissue. The TCR was taken from a female donor with papillary thyroid cancer or a benign thyroid nodule (not recorded which). Some clones in this sample may be carry-over from other donors' samples. The CDR3 reads CASAGGQVAGANVLTF. DNA of the CDR3: TGTGCCAGCGCGGGTGGACAAGTGGCTGGGGCCAACGTCCTGACTTTC.